Following are 10 T cell receptor beta chains from one sample sequenced in a study of shared clonotypes between healthy human individuals. Profiled with immunoSEQ multiplex PCR; TCRdb holds only in-frame clones, not every one. The table records 2.5 million or so clones, 85% to 95% of them present only once. Sequences were obtained from naive CD4+ T cells sorted from blood. Subset indicated: CD45RA+ positively selected. All receptors derive from a man aged 18-30 years in good health.

This clone occurred once. This chain joins TRBV7-2 and TRBJ2-7; TRBD1 might be the D (5 bases). Trimming took 3 bases from V and 0 from J, leaving 9 bases between them. Germline V gene lookup returns CDR1 SGHTA and CDR2 FQGNSA. This CDR3 contains 14 residues. The CDR3 sequence: CASSFRVNSYEQYF. The CDR3 bases are TGTGCCAGCAGCTTCAGGGTAAACTCCTACGAGCAGTACTTC.

V usage is TRBV6-5 and J usage is TRBJ2-7; D gene uncertain. Germline CDR1 and CDR2: MNHEY and SVGAGI. Trimming took off 2 bases at V and 5 bases at J, with 13 bases between the two ends. This CDR3 contains 14 residues. CDR3 protein: CASSYLGRTDEQYF. CDR3 DNA sequence: TGTGCCAGCAGTTACCTCGGCAGGACCGACGAGCAGTACTTC.

Worth noting for this clone: Other nucleotide sequences from this sample produce the same CDR3. The chain combines TRBV29-1 with TRBJ2-7, with 12 bases fitting TRBD1. With 6 bases clipped from V and 4 bases from J, the junction kept 1 base outside the gene matches. The CDR3 runs to 12 residues. CDR1 SQVTM and CDR2 ANQGSEA come from the germline V gene. The CDR3: CSVGQGAYEQYF. The CDR3, as DNA: TGCAGCGTGGGACAGGGGGCTTACGAGCAGTACTTC.

The chain employs TRBV10-2 and TRBJ1-2, with D perhaps TRBD1 (6 bases). Between the trimmed V and J ends, which lost 7 bases and 8 bases, there was a span of 14 bases. This CDR3 comprises 12 residues. From germline, CDR1 is WSHSY and CDR2 SAAADI. The CDR3 loop reads CASTQGLGGYTF. The CDR3 coding sequence is TGCGCCAGCACGCAGGGGTTGGGGGGCTACACCTTC.

The genes are TRBV5-1 and TRBJ2-3; 11 bases match TRBD2. The J segment lost 5 bases and the V segment lost 4 bases, leaving 9 bases of the junction unmatched. This CDR3 has 16 amino acids. Germline V gene sequence: CDR1 SGHRS, CDR2 YFSETQ. CDR3 in DNA: TGCGCCAGCAGCCTGGGACTAGCGGTTAGGAAAGATACGCAGTATTTT. It codes for CASSLGLAVRKDTQYF.

The rearrangement uses TRBV7-2 and TRBJ2-7; 11 bases line up with TRBD1. CDR1 and CDR2 (germline): SGHTA, FQGNSA. The CDR3 runs to 17 residues. V was clipped by 1 base and J by 2 bases; unmatched bases: 7. This CDR3 reads CASSLDLPGQGAYEQYF. The CDR3 DNA sequence: TGTGCCAGCAGCTTAGATCTCCCGGGACAGGGGGCCTACGAGCAGTACTTC. The full variable domain, rest sourced from reference TRBV7-2 and TRBJ2-7, is GAGVSQSPSNKVTEKGKDVELRCDPISGHTALYWYRQSLGQGLEFLIYFQGNSAPDKSGLPSDRFSAERTGGSVSTLTIQRTQQEDSAVYLCASSLDLPGQGAYEQYFGPGTRLTVT.

For this clone: This CDR3 is also generated by other DNA sequences in the sample. The genes are TRBV5-1 and TRBJ2-7; a weak D match, TRBD2 (7 bases). V was cut by 0 bases and J by 2 bases, with 9 bases left in between. Germline values: CDR1 SGHRS, CDR2 YFSETQ. The CDR3 has 14 amino acids. DNA for the CDR3: TGCGCCAGCAGCTTGGAGGGGGGGACCTACGAGCAGTACTTC. Translating it yields CASSLEGGTYEQYF.

This clone was recorded once. The chain recombines TRBV28 with TRBJ2-5; TRBD2 might be the D (6 bases). CDR1 MDHEN and CDR2 SYDVKM come from the germline V gene. The CDR3 length is 16 residues. The ends were cut back, 3 bases at V and 2 bases at J, with 16 bases in the middle. This CDR3 reads CASSFRGGATQETQYF. DNA of the CDR3: TGTGCCAGCAGTTTTAGAGGCGGGGCAACTCAAGAGACCCAGTACTTC.

V and J are TRBV7-3 and TRBJ2-1, with 13 bases identical to TRBD2. CDR1 is SGHTA and CDR2 is FQGTGA in the germline V gene. The junction had 3 bases not matched to a gene; V was cut back by 2 bases and J by 8 bases. The CDR3 has 15 residues. The chain's CDR3 is CASSLGLAGVDEQFF. The CDR3 DNA is TGTGCCAGCAGCTTAGGACTAGCGGGGGTTGATGAGCAGTTCTTC. Filled out from reference TRBV7-3 and TRBJ2-1, the complete variable domain reads GAGVSQTPSNKVTEKGKYVELRCDPISGHTALYWYRQSLGQGPEFLIYFQGTGAADDSGLPNDRFFAVRPEGSVSTLKIQRTERGDSAVYLCASSLGLAGVDEQFFGPGTRLTVL.

V gene TRBV28 combines with J gene TRBJ2-5; 9 nucleotides match TRBD2. Trimming took 8 bases from V and 4 from J; bases not matched to a gene: 11. The CDR3 spans 15 residues. Per germline, CDR1 MDHEN and CDR2 SYDVKM. The CDR3 here is CASGLSGGLRETQYF. The CDR3 bases are TGTGCCAGCGGCCTGAGCGGGGGGCTACGAGAGACCCAGTACTTC.